This T cell receptor (beta chain) comes out of a study of shared clonotypes between healthy human individuals. The assay was immunoSEQ multiplex PCR, and TCRdb's table has in-frame clones only and misses some. The sample comprises roughly 650,000 clones, 95% to 98% of which are singletons, and roughly 0.055% rests with the top ten. The CDR3 is made up of 13 amino acids. The germline V gene encodes CDR1 MNHEY and CDR2 SVGAGI. V lost 5 bases, J lost 8 bases, and 8 bases stayed unmatched. The chain is built from TRBV6-5 and TRBJ1-1; 7 positions match TRBD1. This sequence was found in a woman aged 25 to 45 in good health. Sequencing was carried out using naive CD4+ T cells sorted from blood. Subset given: CD45RA+ positively selected. The CDR3 region has the DNA TGTGCCAGCAGTCCCTCAGGGGGGAGGGAAGCTTTCTTT. Protein sequence: CASSPSGGREAFF.